A single sample is the source of the 20 T cell receptor beta chains below, sequenced in a study of blood T cells in healthy people across ages. Using a J-beta primer mix together with a sample-barcoded 5' primer, a second PCR was run for roughly 6 to 11 cycles. TCRdb redid the calling of the 5' RACE reads with MiXCR, one entry per CDR3 protein. The sample lists 850,000 to 950,000 distinct CDR3 sequences, 29% occurring once. The sequenced sample consisted of blood. Receptors originate from a woman aged 80 or over in good health.

The CDR3 sequence: CASSPDTGFNSPLHF. For the CDR3, the DNA is TGTGCCAGCAGCCCTGATACAGGGTTTAATTCACCCCTCCACTTT. The V and J genes are TRBV7-2 and TRBJ1-6, with D possibly TRBD1 on 6 matching bases. CDR3 length: 15 residues. The germline V gene encodes CDR1 SGHTA and CDR2 FQGNSA. V was clipped by 5 bases and J by 6 bases, with 14 bases between them.

This clonotype was seen more than once but under ten times. A read error may produce the germline difference seen at one junction end. The rearrangement links TRBV7-9 to TRBJ2-1; no clear D gene. CDR3 length: 11 residues. The germline V gene encodes CDR1 SEHNR and CDR2 FQNEAQ (reference sequence). CDR3 amino acids: CANSVDNEQFF. In nucleotides, the CDR3 is TGTGCCAACAGCGTGGACAATGAGCAGTTCTTC.

V is TRBV4-2 and J is TRBJ2-1; possibly TRBD2 for D (5 bases). Trimming took off 6 bases at V and 6 bases at J, with 12 bases between the two ends. Per germline, CDR1 LGHNA and CDR2 YNFKEQ. The CDR3 is 13 residues long. The CDR3 loop is CASRGEGSNEQFF. The CDR3 DNA follows: TGTGCCAGCAGGGGCGAGGGTAGCAATGAGCAGTTCTTC.

Worth noting for this clonotype: Just one base apart from a much larger clone, this may be a read error. Written as DNA, the CDR3 is TGCGCCAGCAGGTACAACTCGCTCTCCTACGAGCAGTACTTC. Protein sequence: CASRYNSLSYEQYF. The genes are TRBV5-1 and TRBJ2-7; D is uncertain. CDR3 length: 14 amino acids. V was cut by 5 bases and J by 0 bases, with 12 bases left in between. Germline CDR1 reads SGHRS; CDR2 reads YFSETQ.

To note about this clonotype: A read error may explain this, as a much larger clone is one base away. The chain carries TRBV6-5 and TRBJ1-5, with unresolved D. Per the germline V gene, CDR1 is MNHEY and CDR2 is SVGAGI. Between the trimmed V and J ends, which lost 1 base and 7 bases, there was a span of 8 bases. The CDR3 spans 13 residues. DNA of the CDR3: TGTGCCAGCAGTTACTTCTTCGGGCAGCCCCAGCATTTT. Translation gives CASSYFFGQPQHF.

About this clonotype itself: One end of the junction is discordant with germline, which a read error may explain. The rearrangement joins TRBV28 to TRBJ1-6, with D tentatively TRBD1 (5 bases). CDR1 MDHEN and CDR2 SYDVKM come from the germline V gene. The CDR3 has 14 amino acids. The CDR3 spells CTSRPGQGGSPLHF. DNA for the CDR3: TGTACCAGCCGTCCGGGGCAGGGAGGTTCACCCCTCCACTTT.

This clonotype came up many times. The V and J genes are TRBV7-2 and TRBJ1-1; D may be TRBD1 (5 bases). V lost 6 bases and J 4 bases, leaving 12 bases between the germline ends. CDR1 is SGHTA and CDR2 is FQGNSA in the germline V gene. The CDR3 consists of 13 residues. The CDR3 loop is CASRLGGSTEAFF. CDR3 sequence (DNA): TGTGCCAGCAGACTGGGGGGTTCCACTGAAGCTTTCTTT.

The chain couples TRBV27 to TRBJ2-7; tentatively, D is TRBD2 (7 bases). Deletions cut 6 bases from V and 2 bases from J, with 23 bases between. The CDR3 runs 17 residues. Germline CDR1 MNHEY, CDR2 SMNVEV (reference sequence). The DNA of the CDR3 is TGTGCCAGCAGCCGCGCGGGGGCGGGGTCCCTCACCTACGAGCAGTACTTC. This gives the protein CASSRAGAGSLTYEQYF.

This clonotype has only a few counts. V gene TRBV25-1 combines with J gene TRBJ1-6; 9 positions agree with TRBD1. The V gene's germline CDR1 is MGHDK and CDR2 SYGVNS. Unmatched junction bases numbered 10, after V lost 5 bases and J lost 8 bases. The CDR3 has 16 amino acids. The CDR3 nucleotides are TGTGCCAGCAGTAACCGGGACAGGGTTAGGGATTCACCCCTCCACTTT. Translation: CASSNRDRVRDSPLHF.

In its sample, this clonotype was seen a few times. The V and J genes are TRBV5-5 and TRBJ2-2; D remains ambiguous. V gave up 7 bases and J gave up 5 bases, with 15 bases separating them. Germline V lookup: CDR1 SGHKS, CDR2 YYEKEE (reference sequence). There are 14 residues in the CDR3. The CDR3 loop reads CASFHILGTGELFF. The CDR3 DNA sequence: TGTGCCAGCTTCCACATCTTGGGGACCGGGGAGCTGTTTTTT.

The chain employs TRBV7-9 and TRBJ1-2, with D maybe TRBD1 (5 bases). This CDR3 has 12 amino acids. In germline, CDR1 is SEHNR, CDR2 FQNEAQ (reference sequence). Between the trimmed V and J ends, which lost 3 bases and 8 bases, there was a span of 10 bases. The CDR3 DNA reads TGTGCCAGCAGCTTCGATCAGGGCGGCTACACCTTC. It is translated as CASSFDQGGYTF. Full variable domain (rest looked up from reference TRBV7-9 and TRBJ1-2): DTGVSQNPRHKITKRGQNVTFRCDPISEHNRLYWYRQTLGQGPEFLTYFQNEAQLEKSRLLSDRFSAERPKGSFSTLEIQRTEQGDSAMYLCASSFDQGGYTFGSGTRLTVV.

The V gene is TRBV5-1, the J gene TRBJ2-5; 7 bases match TRBD1. The germline CDR1 and CDR2 sequences are SGHRS and YFSETQ. Trimming at V came to 0 bases and at J to 4 bases, leaving 9 bases not matched to a gene. The CDR3 contains 16 residues. CDR3 nucleotide sequence: TGCGCCAGCAGCTTGGACAGAGGGGGCTGGAGAGAGACCCAGTACTTC. Protein product: CASSLDRGGWRETQYF.

This clonotype was counted at least ten times. V is TRBV28 and J is TRBJ2-3, with TRBD1 identical over 7 bases. The V gene end was trimmed by 6 bases and the J gene end by 0 bases; junction bases not matched to a gene: 3. CDR3 length: 14 amino acids. CDR1 and CDR2 (germline): MDHEN, SYDVKM. CDR3 loop: CASRSTGSTDTQYF. In DNA form, the CDR3 reads TGTGCCAGCAGATCGACAGGGAGCACAGATACGCAGTATTTT.

Note on this clonotype: This may stem from a read error, because a much larger clone lies one nucleotide away. The chain couples TRBV28 to TRBJ2-5, with 7 bases lining up with TRBD2. The CDR3 extends over 13 amino acids. Per germline, CDR1 MDHEN and CDR2 SYDVKM. CDR3 loop: CASRTGLQEAQYF. In DNA, the CDR3 is TGTGCCAGCAGGACGGGACTACAAGAGGCCCAGTACTTC.

This clonotype was counted between two and nine times. This chain connects TRBV21-1 to TRBJ1-6; TRBD1 is the table's D call, not checked against the DNA. TRBV21-1 is assigned pseudogene status. The CDR3 is 13 amino acids. The CDR3 region has the DNA TGTGCCAGCCCCGGGACAGTAGTTTCACCCCTCCACTTT. Its translation: CASPGTVVSPLHF.

This clonotype has at least ten counts. The gene calls are TRBV12-3 or TRBV12-4 and TRBJ2-1; D is tentatively TRBD1 or TRBD2 (6 bases each). This CDR3 has 13 residues. Trimming stripped 6 bases from V and 9 bases from J, with 15 bases between. This CDR3 reads CASRDGGSTEQFF. The DNA of the CDR3 is TGTGCCAGCAGAGACGGGGGCAGCACTGAGCAGTTCTTC.

This clonotype showed up just a few times. This could be a read error, since a much larger clone is one nucleotide away. CDR3 bases: TGCGCCAGCAGTGAGTCGGGGGCCTTGAGCACAGATACGCAGTATTTT. It codes for CASSESGALSTDTQYF. The chain recombines TRBV10-1 with TRBJ2-3; a possible D gene is TRBD1 (6 bases). There are 16 residues in the CDR3. Trimming left V 0 bases short and J 0 bases short, with 10 bases between. Germline CDR1 is WNHNN and CDR2 is SYGVQD (reference sequence).

There are many counts of this clonotype. The gene calls are TRBV5-1 and TRBJ2-3; D is unresolved. The CDR3 loop spans 13 amino acids. CDR1 is SGHRS, CDR2 YFSETQ, per germline. V was pared by 0 bases and J by 4 bases, with 6 bases between. The CDR3 sequence: CASSLGRPDTQYF. CDR3 coding DNA: TGCGCCAGCAGCTTGGGCCGGCCAGATACGCAGTATTTT.

Points on this clonotype: A much larger clone is a single base away; this may be a read error. The chain is built from TRBV20-1 and TRBJ2-1; D uncertain. The DNA end is more similar to TRBJ2-7, so the J call may be wrong. Germline-derived CDR1 and CDR2 are DFQATT and SNEGSKA (reference sequence). The CDR3 is 13 amino acids. The CDR3, as DNA: TGCAGTGCTACAAATCCTCTGCGGAATGAGCAGTACTTC. Translating it yields CSATNPLRNEQYF.

The chain is built from TRBV7-9 and TRBJ1-6; D unclear. The CDR3 is 14 residues long. The germline V gene encodes CDR1 SEHNR and CDR2 FQNEAQ (reference sequence). V lost 1 base to trimming and J lost 14 bases, with 15 bases between them. The CDR3 is CASSLEGPASSLHF. DNA of the CDR3: TGTGCCAGCAGCTTAGAGGGCCCCGCCAGCTCCCTCCACTTT.